This TCR beta chain appears in the sequencing data of a study of glioma-infiltrating T cells. Findings and limits, study-wide: A blood CDR3 motif signature was depleted in highly divergent patients.

The iRepertoire nested amplicon-rescue multiplex PCR amplified TCR alpha and beta CDR3s from RNA. One-step reverse transcription and amplification started from around 100-400 ng of tissue mRNA or PBMC total RNA. Each CDR3 protein is one row after TCRdb ran MiXCR on the multiplex PCR reads. The sample has about 410,000 distinct CDR3 sequences, 41% seen once; the top ten hold 12%. As concerns this clonotype: Antigen unknown.

Trimming took off 3 bases at V and 6 bases at J, with 9 bases between the two ends. This CDR3 is 13 amino acids long. CDR1 is SEHNR, CDR2 FQNEAQ, per germline (reference sequence). The clonotype was recovered from a human donor with low-grade glioma or glioblastoma, undergoing nonglioma brain surgery, or in good health (not recorded which). Sequenced: glioma tissue, nonneoplastic brain tissue, or PBMCs (not recorded which). The chain links TRBV7-9 to TRBJ1-5, with a weak D call TRBD1 (5 bases). This CDR3 reads CASSFQGSQPQHF. In nucleotides, the CDR3 is TGTGCCAGCAGCTTCCAGGGCTCTCAGCCCCAGCATTTT.